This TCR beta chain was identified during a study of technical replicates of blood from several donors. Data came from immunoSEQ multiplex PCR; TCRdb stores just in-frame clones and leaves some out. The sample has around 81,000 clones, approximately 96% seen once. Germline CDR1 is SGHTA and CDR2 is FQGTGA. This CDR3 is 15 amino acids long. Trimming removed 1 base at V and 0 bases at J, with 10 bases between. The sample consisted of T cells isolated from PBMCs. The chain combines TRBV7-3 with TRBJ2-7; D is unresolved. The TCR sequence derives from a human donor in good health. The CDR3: CASSLKPSSSYEQYF. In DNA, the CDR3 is TGTGCCAGCAGCTTAAAGCCCTCTAGCTCCTACGAGCAGTACTTC.